The entry below gives a single T cell receptor (beta chain) sequence along with its context. The read comes to an end 3 residues before the CDR3 does, leaving the germline J gene to fill in the end. The CDR3 is 14 residues long. Germline values: CDR1 SGHRS, CDR2 YFSETQ. V shed 0 bases and J shed 8 bases, with 12 bases lying between them. This sample was taken from a study of T cells in women clearing cervical HPV infection. TCRdb's table, derived via immunoSEQ multiplex PCR, lists solely in-frame clones and lacks some. This repertoire comprises approximately 44,000 clones; its ten largest clones make up 7.6%.

Sequencing was carried out using blood buffy coat. The clonotype was recovered from a woman between 18 and 70 years old with a cervical HPV16 infection that either progressed to CIN3+ or cleared (not recorded which). This chain uses TRBV5-1 with TRBJ2-1; D gene unclear. The part of the CDR3 DNA that was read is TGCGCCAGCAGCTTGGCCCCCGGTAGGGATGAG. This encodes CASSLAPGRDE. From start to end, the CDR3 is CASSLAPGRDEQFF.